Listed below are T cell receptor beta chains from one sample, sequenced in a study of control samples from healthy donors and cancer patients. Assay used: immunoSEQ multiplex PCR; TCRdb lists only in-frame clones, some missing. The sample contains around 53,000 clones, about 90% of which appear only once. Material for sequencing was PBMCs. All receptors come from a man aged 60-69 years with head and neck cancer. CDR3s include the opening cysteine and the closing phenylalanine or tryptophan. Each record gives: J gene, D gene, V gene, CDR3 protein, CDR3 DNA. A D gene is named only where the DNA matches it firmly.

J gene: TRBJ1-3; D gene: TRBD1; V gene: TRBV6-5; CDR3 protein: CASSKGQGSGNTIYF; CDR3 DNA: TGTGCCAGCAGTAAGGGACAGGGATCTGGAAACACCATATATTTT
J gene: TRBJ2-1; D gene: TRBD2; V gene: TRBV6-1; CDR3 protein: CASSAGGTGSYNEQFF; CDR3 DNA: TGTGCCAGCAGTGCGGGAGGGACGGGATCCTACAATGAGCAGTTCTTC
J gene: TRBJ2-7; D gene: TRBD1; V gene: TRBV5-1; CDR3 protein: CASSGGSQDRAGYEQYF; CDR3 DNA: TGCGCCAGCAGCGGAGGAAGCCAAGACAGGGCTGGGTACGAGCAGTACTTC
J gene: TRBJ2-3; D gene: .; V gene: TRBV27; CDR3 protein: CASSIQGFGDTQYF; CDR3 DNA: TGTGCCAGCAGTATCCAGGGCTTTGGAGATACGCAGTATTTT
J gene: TRBJ2-3; D gene: TRBD2; V gene: TRBV18; CDR3 protein: CASSPTGLAGFTDTQYF; CDR3 DNA: TGTGCCAGCTCACCAACGGGCCTAGCGGGGTTCACAGATACGCAGTATTTT
J gene: TRBJ1-2; D gene: TRBD1; V gene: TRBV3-1/TRBV3-2; CDR3 protein: CASSQGGDRGYTF; CDR3 DNA: TGTGCCAGCAGCCAGGGCGGGGACAGGGGCTACACCTTC
J gene: TRBJ2-4; D gene: .; V gene: TRBV29-1; CDR3 protein: CSAYGVPENIQYF; CDR3 DNA: TGCAGTGCGTACGGGGTACCCGAAAACATTCAGTACTTC
J gene: TRBJ2-1; D gene: TRBD2; V gene: TRBV19; CDR3 protein: CASSGTSGSGAYNEQFF; CDR3 DNA: TGTGCCAGTAGTGGGACCAGCGGGAGCGGAGCCTACAATGAGCAGTTCTTC
J gene: TRBJ1-2; D gene: TRBD1; V gene: TRBV18; CDR3 protein: CASSEAGGFGYTF; CDR3 DNA: TGTGCCAGCTCAGAGGCAGGGGGTTTTGGCTACACCTTC
J gene: TRBJ2-5; D gene: TRBD1; V gene: TRBV5-1; CDR3 protein: CASSLGQDQETQYF; CDR3 DNA: TGCGCCAGCAGCTTAGGACAGGACCAAGAGACCCAGTACTTC
J gene: TRBJ2-2; D gene: TRBD1; V gene: TRBV19; CDR3 protein: CASRAGTGHTGELFF; CDR3 DNA: TGTGCCAGTAGGGCCGGGACAGGGCACACCGGGGAGCTGTTTTTT
J gene: TRBJ1-5; D gene: TRBD1; V gene: TRBV7-2; CDR3 protein: CASSSRQGVIQPQHF; CDR3 DNA: TGTGCCAGCAGCTCGAGACAGGGGGTTATTCAGCCCCAGCATTTT
J gene: TRBJ1-3; D gene: .; V gene: TRBV6-2/TRBV6-3; CDR3 protein: CASSYGGTIYF; CDR3 DNA: TGTGCCAGCAGTTACGGCGGCACCATATATTTT